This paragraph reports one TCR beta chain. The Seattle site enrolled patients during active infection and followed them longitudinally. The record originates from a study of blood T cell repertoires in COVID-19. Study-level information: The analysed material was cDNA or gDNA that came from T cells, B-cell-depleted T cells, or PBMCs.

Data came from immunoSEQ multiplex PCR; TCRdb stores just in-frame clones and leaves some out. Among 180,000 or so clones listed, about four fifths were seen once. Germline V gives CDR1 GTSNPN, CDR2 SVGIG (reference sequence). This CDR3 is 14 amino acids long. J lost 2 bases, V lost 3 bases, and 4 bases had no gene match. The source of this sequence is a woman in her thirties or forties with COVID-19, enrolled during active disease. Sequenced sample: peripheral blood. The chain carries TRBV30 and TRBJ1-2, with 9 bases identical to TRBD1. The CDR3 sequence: CAWSWTGENYGYTF. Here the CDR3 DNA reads TGTGCCTGGAGCTGGACAGGGGAAAACTATGGCTACACCTTC.